This T cell receptor (beta chain) stems from a study of T cells in Graves' hyperthyroidism and ophthalmopathy. Germline assignment: CDR1 MNHNS and CDR2 SASEGT. V was cut by 5 bases and J by 3 bases, with 13 bases left in between. CDR3 length equals 14 residues. The CDR3 regions of TCR beta were amplified from RNA transcripts. The HTBI primer set was used in a first-round RT-PCR of the TCR CDR3. In TCRdb, the multiplex PCR reads were re-called with MiXCR into one record per CDR3 protein. In the table there are roughly 500,000 distinct CDR3 sequences, more than 11% of which are singletons. The receptor was isolated from a woman between 25 and 40 years old with Graves' hyperthyroidism that later progressed to Graves' ophthalmopathy. Material: blood. This sequence joins TRBV6-1 and TRBJ1-1; D is ambiguous. CDR3 bases: TGTGCCAGCAGTCCAGAATTAAGATACACTGAAGCTTTCTTT. Translated, it gives CASSPELRYTEAFF.